Below are 30 T cell receptor beta chains sequenced from a single sample in a study of blood T cell repertoires in COVID-19. Profiled with immunoSEQ multiplex PCR; TCRdb holds only in-frame clones, not every one. The sample holds 200,000 to 250,000 clones, about 83% seen once. Sequenced sample: peripheral blood. All receptors derive from a woman aged 45 to 65 with acute or convalescent COVID-19.

J is TRBJ1-5 and V is TRBV12-3 or TRBV12-4, with TRBD1 as a possible D gene (5 bases). The CDR3 has 13 residues. The V end lost 3 bases, the J end lost 6 bases, and 9 bases lay between the germline ends. The CDR3 nucleotides are TGTGCCAGCAGTTTTCAGGGAACTCAGCCCCAGCATTTT. Its protein is CASSFQGTQPQHF.

This chain connects TRBV7-2 to TRBJ2-7, with no clear D. Trimming stripped 3 bases from V and 1 base from J, with 7 bases between. Germline-derived CDR1 and CDR2 are SGHTA and FQGNSA. CDR3 length: 13 residues. The CDR3: CASSLFSSYEQYF. For the CDR3, the DNA is TGTGCCAGCAGCTTGTTCAGTTCCTACGAGCAGTACTTC.

This chain uses TRBV6-6 with TRBJ2-6, with 9 bases lining up with TRBD1. The V gene's germline CDR1 is MNHNY and CDR2 SVGAGI (reference sequence). This CDR3 contains 17 residues. The trim removed 11 bases at V and 4 bases at J, leaving 15 bases unmatched. The chain's CDR3 is CACCLRTGEGGANVLTF. CDR3 DNA: TGTGCCTGCTGTCTTCGGACAGGGGAGGGGGGGGCCAACGTCCTGACTTTC.

This clone was found a few times. The chain recombines TRBV28 with TRBJ2-1; no clear D. There are 15 residues in the CDR3. V lost 2 bases and J lost 2, with 10 bases in between. The V gene's germline CDR1 is MDHEN and CDR2 SYDVKM. The CDR3 nucleotides are TGTGCCAGCAGTTTACAACAGCCGCCCTACAATGAGCAGTTCTTC. Translated, it gives CASSLQQPPYNEQFF.

J is TRBJ2-5 and V is TRBV9, with D perhaps TRBD1 (6 bases). Per the germline V gene, CDR1 is SGDLS and CDR2 is YYNGEE. The V gene lost 0 bases and the J gene lost 1 base, with 7 bases spanning the gap. This CDR3 has 14 residues. CDR3 protein: CASSVAGVQETQYF. CDR3 coding DNA: TGTGCCAGCAGCGTAGCAGGGGTCCAAGAGACCCAGTACTTC.

CDR3: CASSEGTGPRTQYF. In DNA form, the CDR3 reads TGTGCCAGCAGTGAAGGGACAGGGCCCAGGACCCAGTACTTC. The V call is TRBV6-1, the J call TRBJ2-5, with 8 bases lining up with TRBD1. CDR3 length equals 14 residues. The trim removed 1 base at V and 7 bases at J, leaving 5 bases unmatched. Germline lookup yields CDR1 MNHNS and CDR2 SASEGT.

The chain links TRBV23-1 to TRBJ2-7; D might be TRBD2 (5 bases). TRBV23-1 is an open reading frame, and its role is uncertain. V lost 6 bases, J lost 1 base, and 13 bases lay in between. This CDR3 is 14 amino acids long. Here the CDR3 DNA reads TGCGCCAGCAGAAAAGGAGGACTTTCCTACGAGCAGTACTTC. This codes for CASRKGGLSYEQYF.

The rearrangement links TRBV4-3 to TRBJ2-3, with TRBD2 matching 9 bases. CDR1 is LGHNA and CDR2 is YSLEER in the germline V gene. V lost 0 bases to trimming and J lost 3 bases; unmatched junction nucleotides: 4. This CDR3 region has 16 residues. The DNA of the CDR3 is TGCGCCAGCAGCCAAGATGCGGGGGGGTCGACAGATACGCAGTATTTT. This gives the protein CASSQDAGGSTDTQYF.

This clone turned up a few times. V and J are TRBV11-3 and TRBJ2-7; 7 bases agree with TRBD2. V shed 5 bases, J shed 7 bases, and the junction held 20 bases outside the gene matches. From germline, CDR1 is SGHNT and CDR2 YENEEA. This CDR3 is built from 17 residues. The CDR3 is CASSTSRWGGESGEQYF. DNA for the CDR3: TGTGCCAGCAGCACTAGCCGTTGGGGGGGGGAGTCGGGAGAGCAGTACTTC.

The chain has TRBV12-5 and TRBJ2-5, with a weak D call TRBD1 (6 bases). Between the trimmed V and J ends, which lost 9 bases and 0 bases, there was a span of 17 bases. Looked up from germline, CDR1 is LGHNT and CDR2 is FRNRAP. The CDR3 runs 15 residues. CDR3 residues: CASFLTGVHQETQYF. The CDR3 DNA is TGTGCTAGCTTCCTGACAGGAGTCCACCAAGAGACCCAGTACTTC.

This clone was recorded once. V usage is TRBV12-3 or TRBV12-4 and J usage is TRBJ1-2, with 8 bases matching TRBD1. V lost 5 bases to trimming and J lost 8 bases; unmatched junction nucleotides: 7. CDR3 length: 13 amino acids. CDR3 nucleotides: TGTGCCAGCAGTAAGGACAGGGAAGTAGGCTACACCTTC. Protein: CASSKDREVGYTF.

This clone was observed a few times. The V and J genes are TRBV7-7 and TRBJ1-1, with unresolved D. Germline V gives CDR1 SSHAT, CDR2 FNYEAQ (reference sequence). This CDR3 has 16 residues. The ends were cut back, 5 bases at V and 6 bases at J, with 22 bases in the middle. DNA for the CDR3: TGTGCCAGCAGCGGGTCCGTGGTGAGGAGTTGCGCTGAAGCTTTCTTT. Translated, it gives CASSGSVVRSCAEAFF. The whole variable domain, remainder taken from reference TRBV7-7 and TRBJ1-1, is GAGVSQSPRYKVTKRGQDVTLRCDPISSHATLYWYQQALGQGPEFLTYFNYEAQPDKSGLPSDRFSAERPEGSISTLTIQRTEQRDSAMYRCASSGSVVRSCAEAFFGQGTRLTVV.

A word on this clone: Relative to the germline gene, one junction end is altered; a read error may explain this. The J gene is TRBJ2-7, the V gene TRBV11-2, with 9 positions matching TRBD1. CDR3 length: 11 residues. The germline CDR1 and CDR2 sequences are SGHAT and FQNNGV. The CDR3 region has the DNA TGTGCCAGCAGCGGGGGGACAGGGTCGTTCTTC. Translated, it gives CASSGGTGSFF.

This chain joins TRBV2 and TRBJ1-1, with D uncertain. The length of the CDR3 is 14 residues. Per the germline V gene, CDR1 is SNHLY and CDR2 is FYNNEI. Trimming took off 5 bases at V and 0 bases at J, with 10 bases between the two ends. This CDR3 is CASSQSGVNTEAFF. In DNA, the CDR3 is TGTGCCAGCAGTCAGTCGGGAGTGAACACTGAAGCTTTCTTT.

The V gene is TRBV5-1, the J gene TRBJ1-3, with unresolved D. The germline gives CDR1 SGHRS, CDR2 YFSETQ. V shed 1 base and J shed 1 base, with 12 bases lying between them. The CDR3 is made up of 16 amino acids. For the CDR3, the DNA is TGCGCCAGCAGCTTGTCCGACATAAGTTCTGGAAACACCATATATTTT. It yields the protein CASSLSDISSGNTIYF.

This chain uses TRBV6-5 with TRBJ2-7; 11 bases match TRBD1. Trimming took 4 bases from V and 2 from J; bases not matched to a gene: 4. Germline V gene lookup returns CDR1 MNHEY and CDR2 SVGAGI. This CDR3 contains 15 residues. CDR3 sequence (DNA): TGTGCCAGCAGTTCCCGGGACAGGGGGGCCTACGAGCAGTACTTC. Protein product: CASSSRDRGAYEQYF.

This clone came up once. The V and J genes are TRBV7-2 and TRBJ2-2, with TRBD1 identical over 9 bases. Trimming at V came to 4 bases and at J to 5 bases, leaving 5 bases not matched to a gene. The CDR3 contains 15 residues. Germline V gene lookup returns CDR1 SGHTA and CDR2 FQGNSA. The DNA of the CDR3 is TGTGCCAGCAGCTCCCGGGACAGGGTGACCGGGGAGCTGTTTTTT. Residues: CASSSRDRVTGELFF.

V usage is TRBV20-1 and J usage is TRBJ2-1; TRBD1 matches 8 bases. CDR1 and CDR2 (germline): DFQATT, SNEGSKA (reference sequence). The CDR3 runs 11 residues. V lost 3 bases, J lost 10 bases, and 2 bases stayed unmatched. CDR3 bases: TGCAGTGCTAGGGGGACAGGCGAGCAGTTCTTC. Its protein product is CSARGTGEQFF.

V gene TRBV6-4 combines with J gene TRBJ2-3; 9 nucleotides match TRBD1. The CDR3 runs 15 residues. Germline CDR1 is MRHNA and CDR2 is SNTAGT. V trimming: 3 bases; J trimming: 2 bases; junction bases outside the gene matches: 3. CDR3 sequence (DNA): TGTGCCAGCAGTGAAGGGACAGGGACCACAGATACGCAGTATTTT. It codes for CASSEGTGTTDTQYF.

The chain has TRBV19 and TRBJ2-2, with a possible D match to TRBD2 (6 bases). V was trimmed by 9 bases and J by 0 bases, leaving 20 bases between them. The CDR3 totals 17 residues. Germline CDR1 and CDR2: LNHDA and SQIVND (reference sequence). The CDR3 reads CASNILTSPANTGELFF. The DNA of the CDR3 is TGTGCCAGCAATATATTGACTAGTCCCGCGAACACCGGGGAGCTGTTTTTT.

The chain is built from TRBV28 and TRBJ2-7; 16 bases are a match to TRBD2. The germline V gene has CDR1 MDHEN and CDR2 SYDVKM. The V segment lost 6 bases and the J segment 3 bases; nucleotides outside the gene matches: 5. The CDR3 has 16 amino acids. In DNA, the CDR3 is TGTGCCAGCAGCGGGACTAGCGGGAGGGCCTTCTACGAGCAGTACTTC. This encodes CASSGTSGRAFYEQYF. Together with reference TRBV28 and TRBJ2-7, the CDR3 gives the full variable domain: DVKVTQSSRYLVKRTGEKVFLECVQDMDHENMFWYRQDPGLGLRLIYFSYDVKMKEKGDIPEGYSVSREKKERFSLILESASTNQTSMYLCASSGTSGRAFYEQYFGPGTRLTVT.

This clone has only one observation. The V gene is TRBV6-1, the J gene TRBJ1-5; TRBD1 matches 7 bases. CDR3 length: 14 amino acids. V was pared by 2 bases and J by 7 bases, with 5 bases of the junction left unmatched. Germline V lookup: CDR1 MNHNS, CDR2 SASEGT. The CDR3 protein is CASSETTGPQPQHF. The DNA of the CDR3 is TGTGCCAGCAGTGAAACGACAGGGCCCCAGCCCCAGCATTTT.

This clone was counted only a few times. The chain couples TRBV28 to TRBJ1-2, with 7 bases that match TRBD1. Trimming cost V 5 bases and J 8 bases; bases outside gene matches: 14. The CDR3 spans 15 residues. Germline V gives CDR1 MDHEN, CDR2 SYDVKM. CDR3 in amino acids: CASSPRDSPVWGYTF. As DNA, the CDR3 is TGTGCCAGCAGTCCCCGGGACAGCCCCGTTTGGGGCTACACCTTC.

The chain joins TRBV28 to TRBJ2-1; D may be TRBD2 (5 bases). This CDR3 is built from 14 residues. Trimming cost V 3 bases and J 5 bases, with 11 bases left between them. Germline CDR1 MDHEN, CDR2 SYDVKM. Here the CDR3 reads CASSFAGNNNEQFF. The CDR3 coding sequence is TGTGCCAGCAGTTTCGCCGGGAACAACAATGAGCAGTTCTTC. Supplemented by reference TRBV28 and TRBJ2-1, the full variable domain reads DVKVTQSSRYLVKRTGEKVFLECVQDMDHENMFWYRQDPGLGLRLIYFSYDVKMKEKGDIPEGYSVSREKKERFSLILESASTNQTSMYLCASSFAGNNNEQFFGPGTRLTVL.

CDR3 residues: CASSQVWSGTGNTIYF. The DNA for the CDR3 is TGCGCCAGCAGCCAAGTTTGGTCAGGGACTGGAAACACCATATATTTT. The chain uses TRBV4-3 and TRBJ1-3, with a weak D call TRBD1 (5 bases). Germline assignment: CDR1 LGHNA and CDR2 YSLEER. Trimming took off 1 base at V and 2 bases at J, with 12 bases between the two ends. CDR3 length: 16 residues.

V and J are TRBV7-9 and TRBJ1-2; the D is unclear. V shed 1 base and J shed 1 base, with 7 bases lying between them. This CDR3 is built from 14 residues. Germline-derived CDR1 and CDR2 are SEHNR and FQNEAQ (reference sequence). CDR3 nucleotide sequence: TGTGCCAGCAGCTTAGGACTTCTTAACTATGGCTACACCTTC. It translates to CASSLGLLNYGYTF. The full variable domain, in which reference TRBV7-9 and TRBJ1-2 provide the parts outside the CDR3, is DTGVSQNPRHKITKRGQNVTFRCDPISEHNRLYWYRQTLGQGPEFLTYFQNEAQLEKSRLLSDRFSAERPKGSFSTLEIQRTEQGDSAMYLCASSLGLLNYGYTFGSGTRLTVV.

The DNA for the CDR3 is TGTGCCAGTAGTCCTTTGGACAGGGTCTACGAGCAGTACTTC. Amino acid sequence: CASSPLDRVYEQYF. The chain has TRBV19 and TRBJ2-7; 8 bases are a match to TRBD1. CDR3 length: 14 amino acids. Germline V gene sequence: CDR1 LNHDA, CDR2 SQIVND (reference sequence). Trimming at V came to 5 bases and at J to 3 bases, leaving 6 bases not matched to a gene.

V usage is TRBV18 and J usage is TRBJ2-2; 7 bases match TRBD2. CDR1 is KGHSH, CDR2 LQKENI, per germline. Unmatched junction bases numbered 2, after V lost 2 bases and J lost 5 bases. This CDR3 contains 14 residues. The CDR3 loop reads CASSPTSATGELFF. The CDR3 bases are TGTGCCAGCTCACCAACTAGCGCGACCGGGGAGCTGTTTTTT.

This clone appeared once. The rearrangement uses TRBV30 and TRBJ2-3, with D possibly being TRBD1 (6 bases). The CDR3 is made up of 14 amino acids. V was shortened by 4 bases and J by 6 bases, with 17 bases between the two germline ends. Germline V gene lookup returns CDR1 GTSNPN and CDR2 SVGIG (reference sequence). CDR3 DNA: TGTGCCTGGACCTCCTTGGGGGCCTTGGATACGCAGTATTTT. The encoded protein is CAWTSLGALDTQYF.

The chain combines TRBV14 with TRBJ1-4, with D uncertain. This CDR3 is 14 amino acids long. The V and J ends lost 4 bases and 8 bases respectively, with 14 bases between them. The germline CDR1 and CDR2 sequences are SGHDN and FVKESK. The CDR3 spells CASSPGIWGEKLFF. The CDR3 DNA sequence: TGTGCCAGCAGCCCCGGGATCTGGGGAGAAAAACTGTTTTTT.